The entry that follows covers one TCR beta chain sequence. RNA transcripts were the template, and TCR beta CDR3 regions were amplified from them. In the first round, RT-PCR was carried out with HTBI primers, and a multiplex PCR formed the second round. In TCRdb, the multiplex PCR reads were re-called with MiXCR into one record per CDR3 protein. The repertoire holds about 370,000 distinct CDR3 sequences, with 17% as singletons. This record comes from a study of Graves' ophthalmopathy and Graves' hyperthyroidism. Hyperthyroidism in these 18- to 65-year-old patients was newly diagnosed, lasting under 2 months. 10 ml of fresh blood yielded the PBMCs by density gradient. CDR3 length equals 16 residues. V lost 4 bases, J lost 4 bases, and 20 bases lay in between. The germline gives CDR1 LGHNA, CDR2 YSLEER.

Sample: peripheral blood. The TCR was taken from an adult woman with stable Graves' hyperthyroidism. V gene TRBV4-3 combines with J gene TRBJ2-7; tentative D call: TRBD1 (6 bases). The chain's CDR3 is CASSLGTPGESYEQYF. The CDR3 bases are TGCGCCAGCAGCCTAGGGACACCAGGAGAGTCTTACGAGCAGTACTTC.